This T cell receptor beta chain was retrieved from a study of T cells in Graves' hyperthyroidism and ophthalmopathy. TCR beta CDR3 region amplification was performed from RNA transcripts. The HTBI primer set was used in a first-round RT-PCR of the TCR CDR3. TCRdb called the multiplex PCR reads again in MiXCR, with one record for every CDR3 protein. The sample lists approximately 380,000 distinct CDR3 sequences, approximately 17% occurring once. CDR3 length: 10 residues. The V gene lost 9 bases and the J gene lost 9 bases, with 11 bases spanning the gap. The germline V gene has CDR1 SGHTA and CDR2 FQGTGA.

The clonotype was recovered from a man in his late teens or twenties with Graves' ophthalmopathy. Sequences were obtained from blood. V usage is TRBV7-3 and J usage is TRBJ1-2; D unresolved. The chain's CDR3 is CASRRRSYTF. CDR3 nucleotides: TGTGCCAGTAGGAGGCGCAGCTACACCTTC.